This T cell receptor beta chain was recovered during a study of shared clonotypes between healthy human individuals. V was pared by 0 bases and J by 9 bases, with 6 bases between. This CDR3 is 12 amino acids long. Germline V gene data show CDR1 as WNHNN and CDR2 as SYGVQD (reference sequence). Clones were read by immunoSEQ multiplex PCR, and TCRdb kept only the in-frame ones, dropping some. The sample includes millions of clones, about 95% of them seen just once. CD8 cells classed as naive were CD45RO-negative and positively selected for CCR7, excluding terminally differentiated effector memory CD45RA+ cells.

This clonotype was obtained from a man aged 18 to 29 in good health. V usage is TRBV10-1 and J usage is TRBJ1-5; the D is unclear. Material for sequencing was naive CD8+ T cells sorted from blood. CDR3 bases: TGCGCCAGCAGTGAGTCGGCAACGCCCCAGCATTTT. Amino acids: CASSESATPQHF.